Here is one T cell receptor (beta chain) with its context. TCRdb recomputed calls from the 5' RACE reads with MiXCR, one row per CDR3 protein. Altogether roughly 20,000 distinct CDR3 sequences are present, around 30% being singletons, with the ten largest covering about 2%. The sequencing input was tumor-infiltrating naive CD4+ T cells sorted from the breast tumor. Documented subset: naive CD4+ T cells, CD4+CD45RA+CD25-. The receptor's source is a female donor with breast cancer.

This CDR3 reads CASSPTGGSTYEQYF. For the CDR3, the DNA is TGTGCCAGCTCACCTACAGGAGGCTCAACCTACGAGCAGTACTTC. The gene calls are TRBV18 and TRBJ2-7; D is possibly TRBD1 or TRBD2 (5 bases each). Germline values: CDR1 KGHSH, CDR2 LQKENI. V was pared by 3 bases and J by 2 bases, with 14 bases between. This CDR3 is 15 amino acids long.